The source of this TCR beta chain is a study of cytomegalovirus exposure and HLA in healthy donors. CDR3 length: 13 amino acids. Germline V gives CDR1 MNHEY, CDR2 SMNVEV (reference sequence). V shed 6 bases and J shed 4 bases, with 12 bases lying between them. PCR employed 60 Vbeta and 13 Jbeta primers. Using immunoSEQ multiplex PCR, the repertoire was profiled, and TCRdb retains in-frame clones only, with some absent. The table includes about 220,000 clones, around 75% detected once. The chain combines TRBV27 with TRBJ2-5; D unclear. Sequencing used PBMCs. This clonotype was sampled from a woman in her thirties in good health and CMV-seronegative. This CDR3 is CASSRVEAETQYF. The CDR3, as DNA: TGTGCCAGCAGCCGGGTCGAAGCAGAGACCCAGTACTTC.